The 22 T cell receptor beta chains listed next were all sequenced from one sample in a study of cytomegalovirus exposure and HLA in healthy donors. Researchers ran the PCR with 60 Vbeta and 13 Jbeta primers. Sequencing was performed with immunoSEQ multiplex PCR; in TCRdb, only in-frame clones are kept and a portion is missing. The table has under 150,000 clones, 70% to 80% seen once. Sequences were obtained from PBMCs. These receptors originate from a male donor in good health and CMV-seronegative.

The chain has TRBV6-5 and TRBJ1-1; no reliable D call. Germline CDR1 reads MNHEY; CDR2 reads SVGAGI. This CDR3 comprises 15 residues. Trimming stripped 0 bases from V and 3 bases from J, with 11 bases between. CDR3 DNA sequence: TGTGCCAGCAGTTACTCGAACCTCGGGGACACTGAAGCTTTCTTT. Protein: CASSYSNLGDTEAFF.

This clone was detected a few times. V is TRBV4-3 and J is TRBJ2-7; TRBD1 might be the D (6 bases). CDR3 length equals 14 residues. CDR1 and CDR2 from the germline V gene are LGHNA and YSLEER. Trimming left V 5 bases short and J 3 bases short, with 14 bases between. The CDR3 is CASSKDRQDYEQYF. The CDR3 DNA sequence: TGCGCCAGCAGCAAGGACAGACAGGACTACGAGCAGTACTTC.

The genes are TRBV28 and TRBJ1-3, with a weak D call TRBD1 (6 bases). The ends were cut back, 7 bases at V and 2 bases at J, with 9 bases in the middle. The CDR3 length is 13 residues. Germline V gene data show CDR1 as MDHEN and CDR2 as SYDVKM. CDR3 DNA sequence: TGTGCCAGCATAGGGGGAGCTGGAAACACCATATATTTT. Translating it yields CASIGGAGNTIYF.

The chain uses TRBV19 and TRBJ1-1; 10 bases line up with TRBD1. The ends lost 3 bases at V and 6 bases at J; junction bases unmatched: 10. Germline assignment: CDR1 LNHDA and CDR2 SQIVND (reference sequence). The CDR3 sequence is 16 residues long. This CDR3 is CASSIIFGTGVAEAFF. Here the CDR3 DNA reads TGTGCCAGTAGTATTATCTTTGGGACAGGGGTCGCTGAAGCTTTCTTT.

This chain uses TRBV7-2 with TRBJ1-2; D ambiguous. In germline, CDR1 is SGHTA, CDR2 FQGNSA. Trimming cost V 5 bases and J 8 bases, with 18 bases left between them. The CDR3 length is 14 residues. The CDR3 DNA is TGTGCCAGCAGCCCTCTCTATCTCACCCTCGGCTACACCTTC. Its translation: CASSPLYLTLGYTF.

A note on this clone: The sample has other DNA sequences that encode this CDR3 too. The chain has TRBV7-9 and TRBJ1-1; 7 nucleotides agree with TRBD1. The CDR3 consists of 15 residues. Unmatched junction bases numbered 7, after V lost 1 base and J lost 5 bases. The germline CDR1 and CDR2 sequences are SEHNR and FQNEAQ (reference sequence). This CDR3 reads CASSLVGQGGTEAFF. The CDR3 DNA reads as TGTGCCAGCAGCTTAGTGGGGCAGGGGGGAACTGAAGCTTTCTTT.

The V gene is TRBV6-5, the J gene TRBJ2-3; 8 nucleotides line up with TRBD1. The CDR3 loop spans 15 amino acids. Losses at the gene ends were 6 bases for V and 3 bases for J; bases not matched to a gene: 8. The germline V gene has CDR1 MNHEY and CDR2 SVGAGI. CDR3 DNA sequence: TGTGCCAGCAGCTTTCGACAGGGGAGTACAGATACGCAGTATTTT. Residues: CASSFRQGSTDTQYF.

The chain has TRBV5-8 and TRBJ1-4; 7 nucleotides match TRBD1. The CDR3 runs to 14 residues. Germline trimming cut 2 bases from V and 7 bases from J; bases unmatched to any gene: 5. The germline V gene encodes CDR1 SGHTS and CDR2 YDEGEE. This CDR3 reads CASSFTGEGEKLFF. CDR3 in DNA: TGTGCCAGCAGCTTTACAGGGGAAGGTGAAAAACTGTTTTTT. The entire variable domain, with the rest obtained from reference TRBV5-8 and TRBJ1-4, is as follows: EAGVTQSPTHLIKTRGQQATLRCSPISGHTSVYWYQQALGLGLQFLLWYDEGEERNRGNFPPRFSGRQFPNYSSELNVNALELEDSALYLCASSFTGEGEKLFFGSGTQLSVL.

In DNA, the CDR3 is TGTGCCAGCAAACGTGTAGGACATTTGGGCACTGAAGCTTTCTTT. This encodes CASKRVGHLGTEAFF. This rearrangement joins TRBV7-2 to TRBJ1-1, with D possibly matching TRBD1 (5 bases). The CDR3 length is 15 residues. V was pared by 7 bases and J by 4 bases, with 19 bases between. CDR1 SGHTA and CDR2 FQGNSA come from the germline V gene.

The V and J genes are TRBV9 and TRBJ2-7; D is unclear. This CDR3 is 14 amino acids long. V was clipped by 0 bases and J by 1 base, with 8 bases between them. Per germline, CDR1 SGDLS and CDR2 YYNGEE. The CDR3 DNA reads as TGTGCCAGCAGCGTAGGGCCCTCATCCTACGAGCAGTACTTC. Protein sequence: CASSVGPSSYEQYF.

The chain uses TRBV19 and TRBJ2-3, with a possible D match to TRBD2 (7 bases). The germline gives CDR1 LNHDA, CDR2 SQIVND (reference sequence). Between the trimmed V and J ends, which lost 5 bases and 6 bases, there was a span of 18 bases. The CDR3 is made up of 15 amino acids. The CDR3 DNA is TGTGCCAGTAGTCAGACGGGCGGGGGCGCGGATACGCAGTATTTT. Residues: CASSQTGGGADTQYF.

This rearrangement joins TRBV5-1 to TRBJ2-2; 9 nucleotides align to TRBD1. The CDR3 runs 16 residues. Looked up from germline, CDR1 is SGHRS and CDR2 is YFSETQ. Unmatched junction bases numbered 5, after V lost 3 bases and J lost 2 bases. The CDR3 bases are TGCGCCAGCAGCTACGACAGGGGGTTTAACACCGGGGAGCTGTTTTTT. It encodes CASSYDRGFNTGELFF.

The V call is TRBV28, the J call TRBJ2-1, with 9 nucleotides matching TRBD2. CDR3 length equals 17 residues. The germline V gene encodes CDR1 MDHEN and CDR2 SYDVKM. The V gene end was trimmed by 3 bases and the J gene end by 8 bases; junction bases not matched to a gene: 14. The CDR3 nucleotides are TGTGCCAGCAGTTTCCCCCCTAGCGGGGTCATAAGTTATGAGCAGTTCTTC. Translated: CASSFPPSGVISYEQFF.

This sequence joins TRBV28 and TRBJ1-3, with TRBD1 matching over 9 bases. Germline V lookup: CDR1 MDHEN, CDR2 SYDVKM. CDR3 length: 15 amino acids. Trimming cost V 4 bases and J 2 bases; bases outside gene matches: 3. CDR3 in amino acids: CASSSGDRAGNTIYF. CDR3 coding DNA: TGTGCCAGCAGTTCTGGGGACAGGGCTGGAAACACCATATATTTT. The full variable domain, rest sourced from reference TRBV28 and TRBJ1-3, is DVKVTQSSRYLVKRTGEKVFLECVQDMDHENMFWYRQDPGLGLRLIYFSYDVKMKEKGDIPEGYSVSREKKERFSLILESASTNQTSMYLCASSSGDRAGNTIYFGEGSWLTVV.

The chain combines TRBV6-5 with TRBJ2-3, with D tentatively TRBD1 (6 bases). Germline V gene sequence: CDR1 MNHEY, CDR2 SVGAGI. This CDR3 region has 15 residues. Trimming stripped 2 bases from V and 0 bases from J, with 9 bases between. The CDR3 spells CASSYGTPSTDTQYF. Here the CDR3 DNA reads TGTGCCAGCAGTTACGGGACACCTAGCACAGATACGCAGTATTTT.

J is TRBJ2-1 and V is TRBV2; weak D call: TRBD1 (6 bases). From germline, CDR1 is SNHLY and CDR2 FYNNEI. V lost 5 bases to trimming and J lost 5 bases, with 10 bases between them. The CDR3 extends over 13 amino acids. The CDR3 here is CASSIYRDNEQFF. In DNA, the CDR3 is TGTGCCAGCAGTATATACAGGGACAATGAGCAGTTCTTC.

This chain connects TRBV30 to TRBJ2-3, with D perhaps TRBD2 (6 bases). CDR3 length equals 15 residues. V was trimmed by 5 bases and J by 0 bases, leaving 15 bases between them. CDR1 is GTSNPN, CDR2 SVGIG, per germline (reference sequence). The chain's CDR3 is CAWAPLAGSTDTQYF. DNA for the CDR3: TGTGCCTGGGCCCCCTTGGCGGGGAGCACAGATACGCAGTATTTT.

V is TRBV5-5 and J is TRBJ2-3, with 8 nucleotides matching TRBD1. Germline lookup yields CDR1 SGHKS and CDR2 YYEKEE (reference sequence). CDR3 length equals 15 residues. The J segment lost 5 bases and the V segment lost 1 base, leaving 6 bases of the junction unmatched. CDR3 sequence reads: CASSLRQGARDTQYF. CDR3 nucleotide sequence: TGTGCCAGCAGCTTGCGGCAGGGGGCGCGAGATACGCAGTATTTT.

This clone was seen a few times. The chain recombines TRBV27 with TRBJ1-2; 9 bases align to TRBD1. The germline V gene has CDR1 MNHEY and CDR2 SMNVEV (reference sequence). With V trimmed by 3 bases and J by 4 bases, 12 bases remained unmatched. CDR3 size: 17 residues. The CDR3 bases are TGTGCCAGCAGTTTGTCGGGACAGGGAACGCGTGTCTATGGCTACACCTTC. Protein sequence: CASSLSGQGTRVYGYTF.

The rearrangement joins TRBV14 to TRBJ2-1; the match to TRBD2 covers 8 bases. Germline-derived CDR1 and CDR2 are SGHDN and FVKESK. Germline trimming cut 0 bases from V and 3 bases from J; bases unmatched to any gene: 4. The CDR3 totals 16 residues. CDR3 amino acids: CASSQESGGLYNEQFF. In DNA form, the CDR3 reads TGTGCCAGCAGCCAAGAGTCGGGGGGGCTCTACAATGAGCAGTTCTTC.

The chain recombines TRBV4-2 with TRBJ2-5; D is possibly TRBD1 (5 bases). The closer fit of TRBJ2-7 to the DNA end suggests the J call may be wrong. The CDR3 loop spans 14 amino acids. Germline CDR1 LGHNA, CDR2 YNFKEQ. The CDR3 DNA reads TGTGCCAGGGCTCCCAGGGTCAGCTCCTACGAGCAGTACTTC. It yields the protein CARAPRVSSYEQYF.

The chain combines TRBV2 with TRBJ2-3, with no clear D. With 1 base removed from V and 9 bases from J, the gap between germline ends came to 8 bases. This CDR3 spans 12 amino acids. Germline V gene sequence: CDR1 SNHLY, CDR2 FYNNEI. The CDR3: CASSEEIATQYF. CDR3 sequence (DNA): TGTGCCAGCAGTGAAGAGATTGCGACGCAGTATTTT.